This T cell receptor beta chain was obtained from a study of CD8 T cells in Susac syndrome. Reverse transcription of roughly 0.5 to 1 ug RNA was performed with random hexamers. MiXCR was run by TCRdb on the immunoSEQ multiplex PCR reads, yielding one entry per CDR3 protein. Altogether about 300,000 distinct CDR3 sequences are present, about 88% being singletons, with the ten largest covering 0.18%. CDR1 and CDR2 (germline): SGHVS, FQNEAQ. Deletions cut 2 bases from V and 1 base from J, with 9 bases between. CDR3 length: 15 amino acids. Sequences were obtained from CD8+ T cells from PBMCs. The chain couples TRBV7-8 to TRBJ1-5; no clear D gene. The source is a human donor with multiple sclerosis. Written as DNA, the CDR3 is TGTGCCAGCAGCTTAATTGGTTTCAGCAATCAGCCCCAGCATTTT. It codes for CASSLIGFSNQPQHF.